Listed below are T cell receptor beta chains from one sample, sequenced in a study of OX40 agonist ivuxolimab in advanced cancers. Measured with immunoSEQ multiplex PCR; TCRdb has only the in-frame clones, and not every one. The table has 60,000 to 70,000 clones, about 85% seen once. Material: CD4+ or CD8+ T cells sorted from blood, obtained in a trial of the OX40 agonist ivuxolimab. The receptors here all came from an adult with an advanced solid tumor such as melanoma, head and neck, liver or kidney cancer. Both conserved end residues are part of each CDR3. The order of the fields is J gene, D gene, V gene, clone size, CDR3 protein, CDR3 DNA. A D gene is named only where the DNA matches it firmly. Rows may omit the clone size; those that give it use once, few, many or a size class.

TRBJ2-7 TRBD2 TRBV9 NA CASSGSGSREQYF TGTGCCAGCAGCGGCAGCGGGAGTCGCGAGCAGTACTTC
TRBJ2-2 TRBD2 TRBV11-2 once CASSRTSDPNTGELFF TGTGCCAGCAGTCGGACTAGCGACCCGAACACCGGGGAGCTGTTTTTT
TRBJ1-1 NA TRBV7-6 once CASSFGRGTEAFF TGTGCCAGCAGCTTTGGCAGGGGTACTGAAGCTTTCTTT
TRBJ2-1 NA TRBV19 NA CASSTRQVSSYNEQFF TGTGCCAGTAGTACCCGACAGGTCAGCTCCTACAATGAGCAGTTCTTC
TRBJ1-2 NA TRBV6-5 NA CASSYWRESNYGYTF TGTGCCAGCAGTTACTGGCGGGAGTCCAACTATGGCTACACCTTC
TRBJ1-1 NA TRBV19 NA CASSRATEAFF TGTGCCAGTAGCCGTGCCACTGAAGCTTTCTTT
TRBJ2-7 NA TRBV5-1 NA CASSLASGTGAYEQYF TGCGCCAGCAGCTTGGCCAGCGGGACAGGAGCCTACGAGCAGTACTTC
TRBJ1-6 TRBD1 TRBV5-6 NA CASSSGTGRRNSPLHF TGTGCCAGCAGTTCCGGGACAGGGAGGAGAAATTCACCCCTCCACTTT
TRBJ1-5 NA TRBV7-2 NA CASSRTSNQPQHF TGTGCCAGCAGTCGGACAAGCAATCAGCCCCAGCATTTT
TRBJ1-5 NA TRBV19 few CASSRQVRGNQPQHF TGTGCCAGTAGTCGGCAGGTACGGGGCAATCAGCCCCAGCATTTT
TRBJ2-7 TRBD1 TRBV6-1 few CASSEYRGARSYEQYF TGTGCCAGCAGTGAATACAGGGGGGCTCGCAGCTACGAGCAGTACTTC
TRBJ1-1 NA TRBV30 few CAWSGQAGAFF TGTGCCTGGAGTGGACAGGCAGGGGCTTTCTTT
TRBJ1-6 NA TRBV28 NA CASSLRANTNSPLHF TGTGCCAGCAGTTTAAGGGCAAATACGAATTCACCCCTCCACTTT
TRBJ2-5 TRBD2 TRBV27 NA CASSFYSGNVQETQYF TGTGCCAGCAGTTTCTATAGCGGGAACGTCCAAGAGACCCAGTACTTC
TRBJ2-3 TRBD2 TRBV7-2 NA CASSRRSGRGTDTQYF TGTGCCAGCAGCCGCCGGAGCGGGAGGGGGACAGATACGCAGTATTTT
TRBJ2-1 TRBD1 TRBV7-2 NA CASSLAPTGRNEQFF TGTGCCAGCAGCTTAGCCCCGACAGGGCGGAATGAGCAGTTCTTC
TRBJ2-1 NA TRBV11-3 NA CASSLTGADEQFF TGTGCCAGCAGCTTAACCGGGGCCGATGAGCAGTTCTTC
TRBJ2-7 NA TRBV11-3 once CASSLDMGGEQYF TGTGCCAGCAGCTTAGATATGGGGGGCGAGCAGTACTTC
TRBJ2-7 NA TRBV5-1 NA CASSPRTARAREQYF TGCGCCAGCAGCCCCCGGACAGCCCGGGCGCGGGAGCAGTACTTC
TRBJ1-1 NA TRBV4-3 NA CASSLAGVRNTEAFF TGCGCCAGCAGCCTTGCAGGGGTCAGGAACACTGAAGCTTTCTTT
TRBJ1-6 TRBD1 TRBV5-1 NA CASSLWTGDSPLHF TGCGCCAGCAGCTTATGGACAGGGGATTCACCCCTCCACTTT
TRBJ2-7 TRBD1 TRBV18 NA CASSSLRTGPYEQYF TGTGCCAGCTCATCCCTTAGGACAGGCCCCTACGAGCAGTACTTC
TRBJ2-3 NA TRBV27 NA CASSQDSRRVGTDTQYF TGTGCCAGCAGTCAAGATTCCCGGAGGGTTGGCACAGATACGCAGTATTTT
TRBJ2-2 TRBD1 TRBV6-5 once CASKPDRAAGELFF TGTGCCAGCAAACCCGACAGGGCAGCCGGGGAGCTGTTTTTT
TRBJ1-3 NA TRBV19 NA CASRVVDSGNTIYF TGTGCCAGTAGAGTGGTGGACTCTGGAAACACCATATATTTT
TRBJ2-3 NA TRBV7-9 NA CASSAPGGITDTQYF TGTGCCAGCAGTGCCCCCGGGGGTATCACAGATACGCAGTATTTT
TRBJ2-3 TRBD2 TRBV28 NA CASTTSARRVDTQYF TGTGCCAGCACGACTAGCGCAAGACGGGTGGATACGCAGTATTTT
TRBJ2-2 TRBD2 TRBV5-1 NA CASSFIAGGNTGELFF TGCGCCAGCAGCTTTATCGCGGGAGGGAACACCGGGGAGCTGTTTTTT
TRBJ1-2 NA TRBV20-1 NA CSARFGNRYTF TGCAGTGCTAGATTCGGAAATCGCTACACCTTC
TRBJ2-1 TRBD2 TRBV11-2 NA CASSLGLANYNEQFF TGTGCCAGCAGCTTGGGACTAGCGAATTACAATGAGCAGTTCTTC
TRBJ1-1 NA TRBV6-5 NA CASRDPRTEAFF TGTGCCAGCAGGGACCCGAGGACTGAAGCTTTCTTT
TRBJ2-7 TRBD1 TRBV6-6 NA CASSYSGTGQHEQYF TGTGCCAGCAGTTACTCCGGGACAGGGCAGCACGAGCAGTACTTC
TRBJ2-2 TRBD2 TRBV6-5 NA CASSSGLAGGRRELFF TGTGCCAGCAGTTCGGGACTAGCGGGGGGGCGGAGGGAGCTGTTTTTT
TRBJ2-4 NA TRBV5-1 NA CASSLGGNIQYF TGCGCCAGCAGTCTTGGGGGGAACATTCAGTACTTC
TRBJ2-7 NA TRBV14 NA CASSQDWAGFEQYF TGTGCCAGCAGCCAAGACTGGGCGGGGTTCGAGCAGTACTTC
TRBJ2-6 NA TRBV15 NA CATSTRGSGANVLTF TGTGCCACCAGCACCCGGGGGTCTGGGGCCAACGTCCTGACTTTC
TRBJ2-7 TRBD1 TRBV5-4 NA CASSLGGQGSYEQYF TGTGCCAGCAGCTTGGGTGGACAGGGTTCCTACGAGCAGTACTTC
TRBJ2-3 TRBD1 TRBV18 NA CASSPPGQGKDTQYF TGTGCCAGCTCACCACCGGGACAGGGGAAAGATACGCAGTATTTT
TRBJ2-7 NA TRBV7-8 NA CASRLEAGPSYEQYF TGTGCCAGCAGACTAGAGGCAGGGCCCTCCTACGAGCAGTACTTC
TRBJ1-5 TRBD1 TRBV7-2 NA CASSSGQGGARQPQHF TGTGCCAGCAGCTCGGGACAGGGTGGAGCAAGGCAGCCCCAGCATTTT
TRBJ2-7 NA TRBV5-1 once CASSGGLTYEQYF TGCGCCAGCAGTGGCGGCTTAACCTACGAGCAGTACTTC
TRBJ2-7 NA TRBV18 NA CASSPQGHGEQYF TGTGCCAGCTCACCACAGGGCCACGGAGAGCAGTACTTC
TRBJ1-5 NA TRBV12-5 few CASGPGPDQPQHF TGTGCTAGTGGGCCGGGCCCTGATCAGCCCCAGCATTTT
TRBJ1-5 NA TRBV6-1 NA CASSDGQNQPQHF TGTGCCAGCAGTGATGGACAGAATCAGCCCCAGCATTTT